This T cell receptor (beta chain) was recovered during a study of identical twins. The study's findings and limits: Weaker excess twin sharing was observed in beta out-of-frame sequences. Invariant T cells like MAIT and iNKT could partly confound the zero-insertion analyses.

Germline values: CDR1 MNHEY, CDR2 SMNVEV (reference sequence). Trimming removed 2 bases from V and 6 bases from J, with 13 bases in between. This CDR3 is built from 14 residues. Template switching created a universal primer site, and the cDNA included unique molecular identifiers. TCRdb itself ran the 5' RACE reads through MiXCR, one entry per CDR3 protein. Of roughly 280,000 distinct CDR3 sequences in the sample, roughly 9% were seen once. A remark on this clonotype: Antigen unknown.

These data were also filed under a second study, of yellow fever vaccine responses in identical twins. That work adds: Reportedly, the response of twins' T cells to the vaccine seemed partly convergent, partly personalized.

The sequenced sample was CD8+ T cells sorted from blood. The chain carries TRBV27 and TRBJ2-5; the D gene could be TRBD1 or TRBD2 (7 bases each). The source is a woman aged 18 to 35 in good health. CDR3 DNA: TGTGCCAGCAGTTTACAGGGGGAGGGTCAGACCCAGTACTTC. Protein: CASSLQGEGQTQYF.